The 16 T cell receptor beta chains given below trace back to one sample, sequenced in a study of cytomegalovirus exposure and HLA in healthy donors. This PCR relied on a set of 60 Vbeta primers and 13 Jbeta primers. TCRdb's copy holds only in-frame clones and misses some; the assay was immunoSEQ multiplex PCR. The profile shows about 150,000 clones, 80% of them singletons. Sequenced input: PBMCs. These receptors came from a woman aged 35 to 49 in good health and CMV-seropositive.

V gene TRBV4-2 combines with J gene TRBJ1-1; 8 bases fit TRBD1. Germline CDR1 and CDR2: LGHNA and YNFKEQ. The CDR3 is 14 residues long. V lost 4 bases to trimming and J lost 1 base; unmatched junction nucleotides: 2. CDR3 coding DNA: TGTGCCAGCAGCCGCGGACAGGGGAACACTGAAGCTTTCTTT. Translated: CASSRGQGNTEAFF.

This chain's CDR3 is CASSQTSGAGGELFF. The CDR3 DNA reads as TGTGCCAGCAGTCAGACTAGCGGAGCGGGCGGGGAGCTGTTTTTT. V usage is TRBV2 and J usage is TRBJ2-2, with TRBD2 identical over 9 bases. The ends lost 5 bases at V and 7 bases at J; junction bases unmatched: 8. Germline V gene sequence: CDR1 SNHLY, CDR2 FYNNEI. CDR3 length: 15 amino acids. Full variable domain (missing parts from reference TRBV2 and TRBJ2-2): EPEVTQTPSHQVTQMGQEVILRCVPISNHLYFYWYRQILGQKVEFLVSFYNNEISEKSEIFDDQFSVERPDGSNFTLKIRSTKLEDSAMYFCASSQTSGAGGELFFGEGSRLTVL.

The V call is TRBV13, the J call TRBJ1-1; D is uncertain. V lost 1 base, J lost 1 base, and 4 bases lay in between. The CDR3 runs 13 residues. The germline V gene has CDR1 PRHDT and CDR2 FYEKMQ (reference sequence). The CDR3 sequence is CASSLVRNTEAFF. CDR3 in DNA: TGTGCCAGCAGCTTAGTGAGGAACACTGAAGCTTTCTTT.

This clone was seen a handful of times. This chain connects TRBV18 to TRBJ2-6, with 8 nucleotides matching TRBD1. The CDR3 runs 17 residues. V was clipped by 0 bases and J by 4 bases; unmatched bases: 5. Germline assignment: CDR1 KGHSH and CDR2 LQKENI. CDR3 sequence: CASSPPTGVAGANVLTF. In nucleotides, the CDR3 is TGTGCCAGCTCACCACCGACAGGGGTTGCCGGGGCCAACGTCCTGACTTTC. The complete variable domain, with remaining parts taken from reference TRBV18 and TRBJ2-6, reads NAGVMQNPRHLVRRRGQEARLRCSPMKGHSHVYWYRQLPEEGLKFMVYLQKENIIDESGMPKERFSAEFPKEGPSILRIQQVVRGDSAAYFCASSPPTGVAGANVLTFGAGSRLTVL.

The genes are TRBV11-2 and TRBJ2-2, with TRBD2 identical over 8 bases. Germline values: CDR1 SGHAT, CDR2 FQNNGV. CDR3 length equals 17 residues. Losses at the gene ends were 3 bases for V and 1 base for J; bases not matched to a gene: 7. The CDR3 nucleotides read TGTGCCAGCAGCTTCCGGGGGGGAATCAAGAACACCGGGGAGCTGTTTTTT. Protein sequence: CASSFRGGIKNTGELFF.

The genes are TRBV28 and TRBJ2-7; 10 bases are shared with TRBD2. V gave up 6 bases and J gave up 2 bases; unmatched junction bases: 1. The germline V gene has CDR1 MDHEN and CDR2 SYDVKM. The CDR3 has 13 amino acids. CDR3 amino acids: CASSGLAAYEQYF. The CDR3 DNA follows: TGTGCCAGCAGCGGACTAGCGGCCTACGAGCAGTACTTC.

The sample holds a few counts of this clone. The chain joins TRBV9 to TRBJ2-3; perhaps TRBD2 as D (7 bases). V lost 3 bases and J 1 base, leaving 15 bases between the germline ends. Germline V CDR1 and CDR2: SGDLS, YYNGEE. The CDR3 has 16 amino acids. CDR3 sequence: CASSAIGGGGTDTQYF. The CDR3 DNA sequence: TGTGCCAGCAGCGCCATAGGGGGAGGGGGCACAGATACGCAGTATTTT. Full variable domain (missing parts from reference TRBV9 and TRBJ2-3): DSGVTQTPKHLITATGQRVTLRCSPRSGDLSVYWYQQSLDQGLQFLIQYYNGEERAKGNILERFSAQQFPDLHSELNLSSLELGDSALYFCASSAIGGGGTDTQYFGPGTRLTVL.

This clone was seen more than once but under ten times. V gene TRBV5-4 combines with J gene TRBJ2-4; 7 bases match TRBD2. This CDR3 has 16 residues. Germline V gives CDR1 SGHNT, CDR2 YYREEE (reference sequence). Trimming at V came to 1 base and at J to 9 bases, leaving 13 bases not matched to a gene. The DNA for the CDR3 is TGTGCCAGCAGCTTGTTCGGAACCGGGGGGTGGGGCATTCAGTACTTC. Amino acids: CASSLFGTGGWGIQYF.

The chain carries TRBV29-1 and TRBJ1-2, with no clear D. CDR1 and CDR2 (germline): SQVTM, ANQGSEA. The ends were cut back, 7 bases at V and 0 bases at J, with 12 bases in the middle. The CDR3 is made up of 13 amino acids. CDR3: CSAHRGANYGYTF. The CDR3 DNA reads TGCAGCGCCCACCGGGGAGCTAACTATGGCTACACCTTC.

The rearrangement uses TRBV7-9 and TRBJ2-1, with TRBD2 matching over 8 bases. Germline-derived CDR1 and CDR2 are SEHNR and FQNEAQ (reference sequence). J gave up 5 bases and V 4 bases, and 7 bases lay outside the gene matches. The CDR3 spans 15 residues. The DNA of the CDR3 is TGTGCCAGCAGCTCCAATAGCGGGAAACACAATGAGCAGTTCTTC. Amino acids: CASSSNSGKHNEQFF. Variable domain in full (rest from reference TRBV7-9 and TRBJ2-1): DTGVSQNPRHKITKRGQNVTFRCDPISEHNRLYWYRQTLGQGPEFLTYFQNEAQLEKSRLLSDRFSAERPKGSFSTLEIQRTEQGDSAMYLCASSSNSGKHNEQFFGPGTRLTVL.

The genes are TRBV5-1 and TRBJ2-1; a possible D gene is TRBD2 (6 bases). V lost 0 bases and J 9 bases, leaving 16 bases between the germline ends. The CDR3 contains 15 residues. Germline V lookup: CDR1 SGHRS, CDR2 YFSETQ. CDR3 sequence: CASSLVGGDGVEQFF. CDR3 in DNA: TGCGCCAGCAGCTTGGTGGGGGGAGATGGTGTTGAGCAGTTCTTC.

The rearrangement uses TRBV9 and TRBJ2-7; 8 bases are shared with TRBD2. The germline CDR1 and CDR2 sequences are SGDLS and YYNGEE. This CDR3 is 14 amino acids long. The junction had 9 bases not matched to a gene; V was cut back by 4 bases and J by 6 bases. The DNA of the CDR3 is TGTGCCAGCAGCCCCCGGGGGGGGTCGGTCGAGCAGTACTTC. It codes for CASSPRGGSVEQYF. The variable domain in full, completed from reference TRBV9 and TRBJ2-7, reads DSGVTQTPKHLITATGQRVTLRCSPRSGDLSVYWYQQSLDQGLQFLIQYYNGEERAKGNILERFSAQQFPDLHSELNLSSLELGDSALYFCASSPRGGSVEQYFGPGTRLTVT.

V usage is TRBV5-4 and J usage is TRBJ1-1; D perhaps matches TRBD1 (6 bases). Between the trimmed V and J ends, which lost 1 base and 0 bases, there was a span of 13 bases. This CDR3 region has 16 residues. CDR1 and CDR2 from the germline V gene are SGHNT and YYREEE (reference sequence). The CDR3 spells CASSLSSGGLNTEAFF. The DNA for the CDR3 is TGTGCCAGCAGCTTGTCCTCGGGGGGGCTGAACACTGAAGCTTTCTTT.

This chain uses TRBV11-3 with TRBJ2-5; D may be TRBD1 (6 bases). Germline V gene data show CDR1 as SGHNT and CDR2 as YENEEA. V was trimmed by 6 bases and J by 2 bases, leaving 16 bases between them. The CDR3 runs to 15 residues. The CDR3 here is CASSPFWGPQETQYF. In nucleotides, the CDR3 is TGTGCCAGCAGTCCGTTTTGGGGGCCACAAGAGACCCAGTACTTC.

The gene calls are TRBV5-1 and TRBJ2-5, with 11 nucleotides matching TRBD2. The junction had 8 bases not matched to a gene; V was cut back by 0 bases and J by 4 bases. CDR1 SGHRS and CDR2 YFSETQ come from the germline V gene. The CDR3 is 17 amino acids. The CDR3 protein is CASSLEGSGRAPETQYF. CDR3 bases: TGCGCCAGCAGCTTGGAAGGTAGCGGGAGGGCCCCAGAGACCCAGTACTTC.

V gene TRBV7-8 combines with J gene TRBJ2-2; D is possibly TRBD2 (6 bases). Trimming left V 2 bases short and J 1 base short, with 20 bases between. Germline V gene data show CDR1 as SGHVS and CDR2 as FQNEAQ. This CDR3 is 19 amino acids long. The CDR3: CASSLRSRSGGVNTGELFF. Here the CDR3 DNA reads TGTGCCAGCAGCTTACGCAGCCGTAGTGGCGGGGTGAACACCGGGGAGCTGTTTTTT.